The 10 T cell receptor beta chains below come from one sample, sequenced in a study of patients and donors after allogeneic stem cell transplantation. TCRdb analysed the RT-PCR reads with MiXCR anew, one entry per CDR3 protein. The top ten hold roughly half of the sample, which has about 23,000 distinct CDR3 sequences, 29% seen once. Sequencing was performed on blood, either unsorted or a sorted T cell fraction (not recorded which). The receptors stem from a human donor who was either an allogeneic HSCT recipient or a stem cell or donor lymphocyte infusion donor (not recorded which). It is not recorded whose cells these are; they may come from a transplant donor.

This clonotype was seen more than once but under ten times. The V gene is TRBV6-5, the J gene TRBJ2-1; D gene unclear. V lost 7 bases, J lost 1 base, and 8 bases lay in between. Germline V gene sequence: CDR1 MNHEY, CDR2 SVGAGI. The CDR3 contains 13 residues. In DNA form, the CDR3 reads TGTGCCAGCACCAGAGGATCCTACAATGAGCAGTTCTTC. As protein: CASTRGSYNEQFF.

This clonotype appeared a few times. This chain joins TRBV20-1 and TRBJ2-3, with D possibly matching TRBD2 (5 bases). The germline V gene encodes CDR1 DFQATT and CDR2 SNEGSKA (reference sequence). Trimming removed 6 bases from V and 4 bases from J, with 11 bases in between. There are 12 residues in the CDR3. CDR3 in DNA: TGCAGTGCACTCCTACTAGCAGATACGCAGTATTTT. This sequence encodes CSALLLADTQYF.

The CDR3 nucleotides read TGTGCCAGCAGCACCGTGGGCAACACCATATATTTT. Translation gives CASSTVGNTIYF. The V and J genes are TRBV12-3 or TRBV12-4 and TRBJ1-3; no firm D call. This CDR3 is built from 12 residues. V gave up 6 bases and J gave up 7 bases, with 10 bases separating them.

This clonotype is labeled medium-sized. The chain carries TRBV7-2 and TRBJ2-1; tentatively, D is TRBD2 (6 bases). The germline V gene has CDR1 SGHTA and CDR2 FQGNSA. V lost 5 bases, J lost 4 bases, and 12 bases lay in between. This CDR3 spans 14 amino acids. CDR3 protein: CASSRHRGYNEQFF. The CDR3 coding sequence is TGTGCCAGCAGCCGCCATCGGGGGTACAATGAGCAGTTCTTC.

This chain links TRBV9 with TRBJ1-6; unclear D gene. Per germline, CDR1 SGDLS and CDR2 YYNGEE. CDR3 length: 16 residues. V was clipped by 4 bases and J by 0 bases, with 11 bases between them. The CDR3, as DNA: TGTGCCAGCAGCCCACTCCGGGACTCCTATAATTCACCCCTCCACTTT. Its translation is CASSPLRDSYNSPLHF.

The rearrangement joins TRBV5-1 to TRBJ1-4, with D tentatively TRBD1 (6 bases). The CDR3 is 13 residues long. Trimming removed 3 bases from V and 6 bases from J, with 9 bases in between. CDR1 is SGHRS, CDR2 YFSETQ, per germline. CDR3 loop: CASSSAGDEKLFF. DNA of the CDR3: TGCGCCAGCAGCTCAGCAGGGGATGAAAAACTGTTTTTT.

The rearrangement uses TRBV7-9 and TRBJ2-1; TRBD2 agrees at 10 bases. The CDR3 consists of 14 residues. Germline assignment: CDR1 SEHNR and CDR2 FQNEAQ (reference sequence). Losses at the gene ends were 4 bases for V and 8 bases for J; bases not matched to a gene: 5. The CDR3 spells CASSSSGGVDEQFF. In DNA form, the CDR3 reads TGTGCCAGCAGCTCCAGCGGGGGGGTCGATGAGCAGTTCTTC. The whole variable domain, remainder taken from reference TRBV7-9 and TRBJ2-1, is DTGVSQNPRHKITKRGQNVTFRCDPISEHNRLYWYRQTLGQGPEFLTYFQNEAQLEKSRLLSDRFSAERPKGSFSTLEIQRTEQGDSAMYLCASSSSGGVDEQFFGPGTRLTVL.

This clonotype was recorded a few times. The rearrangement links TRBV2 to TRBJ1-4; D unclear. Between the trimmed V and J ends, which lost 4 bases and 3 bases, there was a span of 6 bases. The CDR3 runs to 13 residues. Per the germline V gene, CDR1 is SNHLY and CDR2 is FYNNEI. CDR3 nucleotides: TGTGCCAGCAGTGGACAACCTAATGAAAAACTGTTTTTT. This translates into CASSGQPNEKLFF.

Only a few counts were recorded for this clonotype. The V and J genes are TRBV27 and TRBJ1-6, with 7 positions matching TRBD1. Germline trimming cut 4 bases from V and 7 bases from J; bases unmatched to any gene: 7. Germline CDR1 is MNHEY and CDR2 is SMNVEV (reference sequence). CDR3 length: 15 residues. The chain's CDR3 is CASSSDRSPNSPLHF. The CDR3, as DNA: TGTGCCAGCAGTTCGGACAGGTCTCCCAATTCACCCCTCCACTTT.

This chain links TRBV3-1 with TRBJ2-3; the D is unclear. Germline CDR1 reads LGHDT; CDR2 reads YNNKEL (reference sequence). V lost 1 base to trimming and J lost 5 bases, with 4 bases between them. This CDR3 comprises 12 residues. DNA of the CDR3: TGTGCCAGCAGCCAAGTTGGAGATACGCAGTATTTT. Its protein product is CASSQVGDTQYF.